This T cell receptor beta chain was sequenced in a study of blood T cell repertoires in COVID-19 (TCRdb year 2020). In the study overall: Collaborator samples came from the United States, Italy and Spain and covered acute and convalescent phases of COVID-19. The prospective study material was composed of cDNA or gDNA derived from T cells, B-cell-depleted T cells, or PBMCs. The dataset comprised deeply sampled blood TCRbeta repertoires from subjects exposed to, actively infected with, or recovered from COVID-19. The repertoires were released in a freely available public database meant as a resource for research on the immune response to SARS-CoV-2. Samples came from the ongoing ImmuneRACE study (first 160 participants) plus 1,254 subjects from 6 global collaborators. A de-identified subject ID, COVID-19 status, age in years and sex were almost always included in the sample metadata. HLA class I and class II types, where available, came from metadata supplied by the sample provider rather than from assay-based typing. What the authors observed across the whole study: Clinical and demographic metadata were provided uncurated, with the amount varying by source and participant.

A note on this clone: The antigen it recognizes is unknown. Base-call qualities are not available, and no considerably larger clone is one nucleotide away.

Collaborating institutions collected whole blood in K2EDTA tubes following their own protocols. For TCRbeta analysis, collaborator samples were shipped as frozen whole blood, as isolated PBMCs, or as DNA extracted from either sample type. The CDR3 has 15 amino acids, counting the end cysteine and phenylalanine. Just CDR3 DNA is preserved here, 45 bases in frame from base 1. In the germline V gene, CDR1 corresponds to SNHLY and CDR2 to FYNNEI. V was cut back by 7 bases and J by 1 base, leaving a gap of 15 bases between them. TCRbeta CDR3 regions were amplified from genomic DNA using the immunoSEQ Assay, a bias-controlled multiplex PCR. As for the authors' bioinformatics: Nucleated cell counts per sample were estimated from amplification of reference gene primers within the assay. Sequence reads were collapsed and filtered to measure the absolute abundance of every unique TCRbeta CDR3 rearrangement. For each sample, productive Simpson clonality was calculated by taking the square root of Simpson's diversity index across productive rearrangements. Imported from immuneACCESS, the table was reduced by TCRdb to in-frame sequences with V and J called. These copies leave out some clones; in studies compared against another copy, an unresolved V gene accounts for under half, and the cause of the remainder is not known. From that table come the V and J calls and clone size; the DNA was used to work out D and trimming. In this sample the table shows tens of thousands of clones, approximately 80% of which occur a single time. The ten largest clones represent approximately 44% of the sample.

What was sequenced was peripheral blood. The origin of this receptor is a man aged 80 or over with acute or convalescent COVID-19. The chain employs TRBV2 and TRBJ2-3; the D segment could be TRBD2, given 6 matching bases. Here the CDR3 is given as CASKRGEAGTDTQYF. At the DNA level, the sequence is TGTGCCAGCAAAAGAGGGGAGGCAGGCACAGATACGCAGTATTTT.